Listed below are T cell receptor beta chains from one sample, sequenced in a study of blood T cell repertoires in COVID-19. The assay was immunoSEQ multiplex PCR, and TCRdb's table has in-frame clones only and misses some. The data hold around 230,000 clones, with about 83% observed a single time. The material sequenced was peripheral blood. The receptor source for this set is a woman aged 50 to 60 with acute or convalescent COVID-19. The CDR3 runs from the conserved cysteine through the conserved F or W. D genes are given only for firm matches. Part of the rows lack a size; the others show once, few, many or a class for expanded clones.

DNA	CDR3	size	D	V	J
TGTGCCAGCAGTCAGGTGGGGGCAACTGAAGCTTTCTTT	CASSQVGATEAFF	NA	NA	TRBV6-5	TRBJ1-1
TGTGCCAGCACCGGACTAGCGGGGGGGACAGATACGCAGTATTTT	CASTGLAGGTDTQYF	NA	TRBD2	TRBV6-5	TRBJ2-3
TGTGCCAGCAGCGTAGAAGGGGGACCAAACACCGGGGAGCTGTTTTTT	CASSVEGGPNTGELFF	NA	NA	TRBV9	TRBJ2-2
TGTGCCAGCGGGGCGGGAGGTTCCTACAATGAGCAGTTCTTC	CASGAGGSYNEQFF	NA	TRBD2	TRBV2	TRBJ2-1
TGTGCCAGCGGGACTAGCGGGAGCACAGATACGCAGTATTTT	CASGTSGSTDTQYF	few	TRBD2	TRBV27	TRBJ2-3
TGCAGCGTTGCCCCACTCCGGACTAGCGGGACAGAGACCCAGTACTTC	CSVAPLRTSGTETQYF	NA	TRBD2	TRBV29-1	TRBJ2-5
TGTGCCAGCAGCCCATCCCTGGGAGCGGGAGATACGCAGTATTTT	CASSPSLGAGDTQYF	NA	NA	TRBV4-2	TRBJ2-3
TGTGCCAGCAAAGGCTATAGCAGGGGGATCCGCGGAGGGCGGGAGGGCTACAATGAGCAGTTCTTC	CASKGYSRGIRGGREGYNEQFF	NA	TRBD2	TRBV27	TRBJ2-1
TGCGCCAGCAGCCGGGAGGGCTCCTACAATGAGCAGTTCTTC	CASSREGSYNEQFF	NA	TRBD2	TRBV5-1	TRBJ2-1
TGTGCCAGCAGTTCAGACGACAGGGGGCAAGAGACCCAGTACTTC	CASSSDDRGQETQYF	once	TRBD1	TRBV11-2	TRBJ2-5
TGTGCCAGCGTTGGCTTCAGGGATAATCAGCCCCAGCATTTT	CASVGFRDNQPQHF	NA	NA	TRBV6-5	TRBJ1-5
TGCGCCAGCAGCTTCCCTAGCGGGAGGGACCCCACAGATACGCAGTATTTT	CASSFPSGRDPTDTQYF	NA	TRBD2	TRBV5-1	TRBJ2-3
TGTGCCAGCAGTTACTCCTCGTTGACGGTGAGGACTGAAGCTTTCTTT	CASSYSSLTVRTEAFF	NA	NA	TRBV6-5	TRBJ1-1
TGTGCCAGTAAGGTAGGGGGGGTTGACACTGAAGCTTTCTTT	CASKVGGVDTEAFF	NA	NA	TRBV19	TRBJ1-1
TGCGCCAGCAGCCCCCCTCAGAGCGGGAGGGGGAAAAATGAGCAGTTCTTC	CASSPPQSGRGKNEQFF	NA	TRBD2	TRBV5-1	TRBJ2-1
TGCGCCAGCAGCCTCAAGGGGGGGAATTCACCCCTCCACTTT	CASSLKGGNSPLHF	NA	NA	TRBV5-1	TRBJ1-6
TGTGCCAGCAGCTCACTAGCGGGAGCAGAGACCCAGTACTTC	CASSSLAGAETQYF	NA	TRBD2	TRBV7-2	TRBJ2-5
TGTGCCATCAGACTGACAGACTCCTACAATGAGCAGTTCTTC	CAIRLTDSYNEQFF	few	NA	TRBV10-3	TRBJ2-1
TGTGCCAGCAGCAACGGTGGGGGGTTTTACACTGAAGCTTTCTTT	CASSNGGGFYTEAFF	NA	NA	TRBV21-1	TRBJ1-1
TGTGCCAGCAGCGCCGCAGGGGGTATGAACACTGAAGCTTTCTTT	CASSAAGGMNTEAFF	NA	TRBD1	TRBV9	TRBJ1-1
TGTGCCAGCAGCAATTGGGGACTAGCGGGTAGTAATGAGCAGTTCTTC	CASSNWGLAGSNEQFF	NA	TRBD2	TRBV5-6	TRBJ2-1
TGTGCCAGCAGCGTTACTAGCGGGAGACCTCCCTACGAGCAGTACTTC	CASSVTSGRPPYEQYF	NA	TRBD2	TRBV9	TRBJ2-7
TGTGCCACCAGTGACCCTGACACTGGCCCAGCCACCGGGGAGCTGTTTTTT	CATSDPDTGPATGELFF	NA	NA	TRBV24-1	TRBJ2-2
TGCGCCACAGCGGGACTAGCGGGATCCTCCCCTCTCAATGAGCAGTTCTTC	CATAGLAGSSPLNEQFF	NA	TRBD2	TRBV10-2	TRBJ2-1
TGCGCCAGCAGCTTGGCAGGGGCTGGCACCGGGGAGCTGTTTTTT	CASSLAGAGTGELFF	NA	NA	TRBV5-1	TRBJ2-2
TGTGCCAGCAGCCTTTTTTCGGGAGGGCCCTCCAATGAGCAGTTCTTC	CASSLFSGGPSNEQFF	NA	TRBD2	TRBV4-2	TRBJ2-1
TGTGCCAGCAGTGGAGTGAGAGTTGTAGCGGTCAGCTCCTACGAGCAGTACTTC	CASSGVRVVAVSSYEQYF	NA	NA	TRBV2	TRBJ2-7
TGTGCCTGGAATCACGGACAGGGCCGGTACAATGAGCAGTTCTTC	CAWNHGQGRYNEQFF	NA	TRBD1	TRBV30	TRBJ2-1
TGTGCCAGCCATATAGCGGGTATCACAGATACGCAGTATTTT	CASHIAGITDTQYF	NA	TRBD2	TRBV7-9	TRBJ2-3
TGTGCCAGCAGTCCCACGGGGGAGGGAAAAGCTTTCTTT	CASSPTGEGKAFF	NA	NA	TRBV12-3/TRBV12-4	TRBJ1-1
TGCGCCAGCAGCCAAGGGGTGAGGGCCGACGGGAACACTGAAGCTTTCTTT	CASSQGVRADGNTEAFF	NA	NA	TRBV4-1	TRBJ1-1
TGTGCCAGCAGTCTAGCGGGAGTAGGCACAGATACGCAGTATTTT	CASSLAGVGTDTQYF	NA	TRBD2	TRBV2	TRBJ2-3
TGTGCCAGCACCTTAAGCAGGCTTAATGAGCAGTTCTTC	CASTLSRLNEQFF	few	NA	TRBV5-5	TRBJ2-1
TGTGCCAGCAGCCCAACTAGCGGGAGGGCCAAAGCCAATGAGCAGTTCTTC	CASSPTSGRAKANEQFF	NA	TRBD2	TRBV9	TRBJ2-1
TGTGCCAGCAGTTTAGGAGGGACTTGGGGGTACGAGCAGTACTTC	CASSLGGTWGYEQYF	NA	NA	TRBV28	TRBJ2-7
TGTGCCACCAGCAGAGCCCCGGGGGTAAAAGAAAAACTGTTTTTT	CATSRAPGVKEKLFF	few	NA	TRBV15	TRBJ1-4
TGCGCCAGCAGCAGTGGACAGGGGGCCACAGATACGCAGTATTTT	CASSSGQGATDTQYF	NA	TRBD1	TRBV5-1	TRBJ2-3
TGTGCCAGCAGCCAAGATTTCCGGGGGGCACGTGGCTACACCTTC	CASSQDFRGARGYTF	NA	NA	TRBV3-1/TRBV3-2	TRBJ1-2
TGTGCCAGCAGCCCCCCTGCGGTTTACGAGCAGTACTTC	CASSPPAVYEQYF	NA	NA	TRBV7-2	TRBJ2-7
TGTGCCACCAGCAGAGATGGCCTGACAGATACGCAGTATTTT	CATSRDGLTDTQYF	NA	NA	TRBV15	TRBJ2-3
TGTGCCAGCAGCCCCAGGGAAGTTGCTCGGGAGCAGTACTTC	CASSPREVAREQYF	NA	NA	TRBV7-8	TRBJ2-7
TGTGCCAGCAGTGCGGGGATACAAGAGACCCAGTACTTC	CASSAGIQETQYF	NA	NA	TRBV2	TRBJ2-5
TGTGCCAGTAGTATGTCGGGGAGGGCCTCGGAAGAGCAGTACTTC	CASSMSGRASEEQYF	NA	TRBD2	TRBV19	TRBJ2-7
TGTGCCAGCAGCTTAGTCGATCGCTTGAGGGGGACAGCTTTCTTT	CASSLVDRLRGTAFF	few	NA	TRBV7-2	TRBJ1-1
TGTGCCAGCAGCGCCACAGGGGCGGATTCACCCCTCCACTTT	CASSATGADSPLHF	NA	TRBD1	TRBV6-5	TRBJ1-6
TGTGCCATCTCAGATATAGCGGGAGGACGGGGGAATGAGCAGTTCTTC	CAISDIAGGRGNEQFF	few	TRBD2	TRBV10-3	TRBJ2-1